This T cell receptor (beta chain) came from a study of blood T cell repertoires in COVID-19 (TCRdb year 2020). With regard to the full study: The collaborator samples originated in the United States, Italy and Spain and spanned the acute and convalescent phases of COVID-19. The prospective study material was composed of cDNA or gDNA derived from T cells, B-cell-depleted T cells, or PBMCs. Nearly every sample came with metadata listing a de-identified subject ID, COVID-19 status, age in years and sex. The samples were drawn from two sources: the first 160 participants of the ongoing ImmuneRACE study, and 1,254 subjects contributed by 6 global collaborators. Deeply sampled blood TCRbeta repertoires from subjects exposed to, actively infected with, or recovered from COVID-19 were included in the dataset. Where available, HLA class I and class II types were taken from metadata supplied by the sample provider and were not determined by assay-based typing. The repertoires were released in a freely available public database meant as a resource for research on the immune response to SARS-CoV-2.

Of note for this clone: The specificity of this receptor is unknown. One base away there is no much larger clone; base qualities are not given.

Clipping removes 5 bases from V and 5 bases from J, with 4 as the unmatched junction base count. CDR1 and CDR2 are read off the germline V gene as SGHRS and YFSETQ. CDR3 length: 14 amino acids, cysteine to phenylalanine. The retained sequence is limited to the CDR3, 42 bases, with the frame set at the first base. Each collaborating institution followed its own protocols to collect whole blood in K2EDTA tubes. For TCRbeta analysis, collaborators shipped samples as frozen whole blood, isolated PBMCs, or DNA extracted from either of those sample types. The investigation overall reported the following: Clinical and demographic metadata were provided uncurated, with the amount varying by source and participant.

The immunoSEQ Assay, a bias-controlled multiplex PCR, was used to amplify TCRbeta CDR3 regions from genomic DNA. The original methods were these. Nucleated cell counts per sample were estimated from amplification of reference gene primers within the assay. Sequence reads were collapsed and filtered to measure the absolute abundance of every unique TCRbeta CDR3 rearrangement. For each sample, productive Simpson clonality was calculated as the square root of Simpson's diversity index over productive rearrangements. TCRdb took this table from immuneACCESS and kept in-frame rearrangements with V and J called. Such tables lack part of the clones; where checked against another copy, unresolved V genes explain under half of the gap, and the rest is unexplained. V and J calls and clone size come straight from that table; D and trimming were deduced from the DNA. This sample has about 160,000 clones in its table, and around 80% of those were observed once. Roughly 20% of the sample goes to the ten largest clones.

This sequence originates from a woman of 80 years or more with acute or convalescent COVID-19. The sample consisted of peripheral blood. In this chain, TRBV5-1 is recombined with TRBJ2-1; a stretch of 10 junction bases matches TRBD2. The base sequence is TGCGCCAGCAGGGTCCTAGCGGGAGACAATGAGCAGTTCTTC. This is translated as CASRVLAGDNEQFF.